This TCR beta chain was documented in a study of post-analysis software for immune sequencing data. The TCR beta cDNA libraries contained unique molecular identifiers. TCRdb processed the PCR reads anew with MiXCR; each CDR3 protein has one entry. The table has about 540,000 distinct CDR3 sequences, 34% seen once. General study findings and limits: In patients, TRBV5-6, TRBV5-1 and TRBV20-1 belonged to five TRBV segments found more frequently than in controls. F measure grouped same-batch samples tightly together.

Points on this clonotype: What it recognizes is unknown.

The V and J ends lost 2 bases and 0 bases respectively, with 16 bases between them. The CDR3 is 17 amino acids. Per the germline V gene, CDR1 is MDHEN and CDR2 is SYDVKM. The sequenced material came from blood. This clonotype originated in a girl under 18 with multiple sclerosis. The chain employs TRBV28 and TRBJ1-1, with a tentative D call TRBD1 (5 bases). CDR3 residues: CASSLTFGAAMNTEAFF. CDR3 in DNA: TGTGCCAGCAGTTTAACCTTTGGGGCCGCCATGAACACTGAAGCTTTCTTT.